Listed here are 8 T cell receptor beta chains from one sample, sequenced in a study of T cell responses to AZD1222 COVID-19 vaccine. Assay: immunoSEQ multiplex PCR; the TCRdb copy retains only in-frame clones and omits some. Of about 130,000 clones in the sample, 88% were seen once. The sequencing used peripheral blood, collected on day 0 of AZD1222 vaccination. These receptors were collected from an adult in good health.

The V call is TRBV7-8, the J call TRBJ1-1; possibly TRBD1 for D (5 bases). The CDR3 length is 15 residues. V lost 6 bases to trimming and J lost 6 bases, with 20 bases between them. Germline lookup yields CDR1 SGHVS and CDR2 FQNEAQ. The CDR3 loop is CASSLRGRGRPEAFF. For the CDR3, the DNA is TGTGCCAGCAGTCTAAGAGGGAGGGGCAGGCCTGAAGCTTTCTTT.

The chain is built from TRBV7-2 and TRBJ1-1, with D tentatively TRBD1 (5 bases). Trimming removed 4 bases from V and 5 bases from J, with 11 bases in between. Germline lookup yields CDR1 SGHTA and CDR2 FQGNSA. There are 13 residues in the CDR3. CDR3 sequence reads: CASSSGGRTEAFF. The CDR3 DNA follows: TGTGCCAGCAGCTCTGGGGGTAGAACTGAAGCTTTCTTT.

The genes are TRBV7-2 and TRBJ1-5, with D unclear. Germline loops: CDR1 SGHTA, CDR2 FQGNSA. This CDR3 has 12 residues. Trimming left V 5 bases short and J 4 bases short, with 6 bases between. The CDR3 reads CASSVVNQPQHF. The CDR3 region has the DNA TGTGCCAGCAGCGTGGTGAATCAGCCCCAGCATTTT.

The rearrangement joins TRBV6-5 to TRBJ1-5; D is perhaps TRBD1 (6 bases). Germline V gene lookup returns CDR1 MNHEY and CDR2 SVGAGI. V was pared by 6 bases and J by 2 bases, with 11 bases between. The CDR3 totals 14 residues. DNA of the CDR3: TGTGCCAGCAGACTTCGACAGGGCAATCAGCCCCAGCATTTT. Protein sequence: CASRLRQGNQPQHF.

The sample holds one count of this clone. The V gene is TRBV19, the J gene TRBJ2-3; D gene uncertain. Per germline, CDR1 LNHDA and CDR2 SQIVND (reference sequence). The V end lost 4 bases, the J end lost 4 bases, and 9 bases lay between the germline ends. The CDR3 contains 13 residues. In DNA form, the CDR3 reads TGTGCCAGTAGTACCAATAAAGCAGATACGCAGTATTTT. It encodes CASSTNKADTQYF.

The chain links TRBV25-1 to TRBJ2-3; 9 nucleotides line up with TRBD2. Trimming took 10 bases from V and 3 from J; bases not matched to a gene: 8. Germline CDR1 reads MGHDK; CDR2 reads SYGVNS. The CDR3 is 14 amino acids. CDR3 coding DNA: TGTGCCACTGCGGTTAGCGGGAGTACAGATACGCAGTATTTT. Protein: CATAVSGSTDTQYF.

This sequence joins TRBV4-3 and TRBJ2-5, with 8 positions matching TRBD2. The CDR3 consists of 20 residues. V was pared by 1 base and J by 1 base, with 17 bases of the junction left unmatched. CDR1 is LGHNA and CDR2 is YSLEER in the germline V gene. The CDR3 DNA reads as TGCGCCAGCAGCCAAGCGCGGGCGGGGCCAGCGGGGGTACGCCAAGAGACCCAGTACTTC. It codes for CASSQARAGPAGVRQETQYF.

The V gene is TRBV7-9, the J gene TRBJ2-3; D is undetermined. This CDR3 spans 16 amino acids. Germline CDR1 SEHNR, CDR2 FQNEAQ (reference sequence). V was trimmed by 5 bases and J by 0 bases, leaving 15 bases between them. The CDR3 here is CASSTWSDKSTDTQYF. CDR3 coding DNA: TGTGCCAGCAGCACCTGGTCCGACAAGAGCACAGATACGCAGTATTTT. The entire variable domain, with the rest obtained from reference TRBV7-9 and TRBJ2-3, is as follows: DTGVSQNPRHKITKRGQNVTFRCDPISEHNRLYWYRQTLGQGPEFLTYFQNEAQLEKSRLLSDRFSAERPKGSFSTLEIQRTEQGDSAMYLCASSTWSDKSTDTQYFGPGTRLTVL.